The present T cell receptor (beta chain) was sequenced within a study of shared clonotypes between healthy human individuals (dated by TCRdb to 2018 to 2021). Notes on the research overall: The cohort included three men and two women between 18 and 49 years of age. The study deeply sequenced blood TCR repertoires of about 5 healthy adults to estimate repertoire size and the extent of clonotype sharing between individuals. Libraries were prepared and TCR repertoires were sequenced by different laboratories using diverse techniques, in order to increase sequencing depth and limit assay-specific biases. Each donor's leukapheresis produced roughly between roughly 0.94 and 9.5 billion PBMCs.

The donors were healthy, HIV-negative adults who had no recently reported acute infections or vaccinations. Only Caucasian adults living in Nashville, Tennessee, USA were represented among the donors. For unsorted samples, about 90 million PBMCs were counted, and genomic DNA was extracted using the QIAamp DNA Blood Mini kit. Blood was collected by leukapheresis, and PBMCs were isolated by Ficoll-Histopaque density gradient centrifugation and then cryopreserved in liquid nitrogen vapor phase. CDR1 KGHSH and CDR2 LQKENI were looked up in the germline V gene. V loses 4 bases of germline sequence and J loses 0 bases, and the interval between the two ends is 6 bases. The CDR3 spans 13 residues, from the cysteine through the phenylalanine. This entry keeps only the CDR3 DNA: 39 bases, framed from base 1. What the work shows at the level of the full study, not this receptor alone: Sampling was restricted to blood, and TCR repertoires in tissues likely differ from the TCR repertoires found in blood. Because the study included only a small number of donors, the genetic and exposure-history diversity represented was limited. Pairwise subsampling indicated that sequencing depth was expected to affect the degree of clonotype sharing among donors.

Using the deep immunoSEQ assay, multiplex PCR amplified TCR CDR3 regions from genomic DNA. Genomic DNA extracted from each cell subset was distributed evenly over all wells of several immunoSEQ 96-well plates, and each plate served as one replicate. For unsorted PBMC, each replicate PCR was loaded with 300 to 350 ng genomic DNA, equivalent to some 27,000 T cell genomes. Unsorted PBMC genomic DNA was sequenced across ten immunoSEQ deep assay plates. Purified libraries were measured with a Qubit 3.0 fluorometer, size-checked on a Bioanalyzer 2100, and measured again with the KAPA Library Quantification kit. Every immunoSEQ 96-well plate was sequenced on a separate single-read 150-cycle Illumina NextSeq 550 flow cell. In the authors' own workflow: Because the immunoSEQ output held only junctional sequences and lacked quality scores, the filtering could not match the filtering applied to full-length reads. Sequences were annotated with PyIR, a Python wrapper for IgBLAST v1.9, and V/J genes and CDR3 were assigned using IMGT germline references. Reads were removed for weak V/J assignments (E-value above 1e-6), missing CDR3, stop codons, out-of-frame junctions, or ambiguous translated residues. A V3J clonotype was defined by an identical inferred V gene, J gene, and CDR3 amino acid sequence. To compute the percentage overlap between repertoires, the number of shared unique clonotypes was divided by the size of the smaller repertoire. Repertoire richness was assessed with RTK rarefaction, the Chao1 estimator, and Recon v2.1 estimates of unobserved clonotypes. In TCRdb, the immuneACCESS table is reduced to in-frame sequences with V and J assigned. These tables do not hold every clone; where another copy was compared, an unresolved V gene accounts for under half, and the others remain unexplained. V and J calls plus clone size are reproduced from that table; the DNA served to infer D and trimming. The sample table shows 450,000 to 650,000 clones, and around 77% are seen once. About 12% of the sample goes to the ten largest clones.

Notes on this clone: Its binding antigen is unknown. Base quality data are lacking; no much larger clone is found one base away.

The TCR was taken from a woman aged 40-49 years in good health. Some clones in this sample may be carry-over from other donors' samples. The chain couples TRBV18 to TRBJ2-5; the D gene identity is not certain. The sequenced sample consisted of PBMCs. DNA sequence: TGTGCCAGCTCACTGACATACCAAGAGACCCAGTACTTC. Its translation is CASSLTYQETQYF.